The present entry profiles one T cell receptor (beta chain) with its context. The antigen remains undetermined. The source of the sample is a study of cytomegalovirus exposure and HLA in healthy donors. The study, taken as a whole, reports: According to an earlier analysis, most TCR beta V segments yielded productive rearrangements about 90% or about 30% of the time. Most likely, a cluster of highly shared sequence variants arose as a sequencing artifact.

Germline CDR1 reads SGHAT; CDR2 reads FQNNGV. V shed 6 bases and J 0 bases; nucleotides not matched to a gene: 6. The CDR3 loop spans 15 amino acids. Use of 60 Vbeta and 13 Jbeta primers characterized the PCR. Per the study methods: Later reanalysis found roughly 80 million unique TCR beta chains, roughly 10 million of them shared. Libraries were prepared by immunoSEQ multiplex PCR; TCRdb keeps only in-frame clonotypes and omits some of them. Clone size and V and J calls were adopted from that table, with D and trimming inferred from the DNA. Of around 110,000 clones listed, about four fifths are singletons.

Sequencing used PBMCs. The receptor's source is a man aged 25 to 40 in good health and CMV-seropositive. This rearrangement joins TRBV11-2 to TRBJ2-3; the match to TRBD2 covers 7 bases. The CDR3 region is CASRSLAVSTDTQYF. CDR3 sequence (DNA): TGTGCCAGCAGGTCCCTAGCGGTTAGCACAGATACGCAGTATTTT. Supplemented by reference TRBV11-2 and TRBJ2-3, the full variable domain reads EAGVAQSPRYKIIEKRQSVAFWCNPISGHATLYWYQQILGQGPKLLIQFQNNGVVDDSQLPKDRFSAERLKGVDSTLKIQPAKLEDSAVYLCASRSLAVSTDTQYFGPGTRLTVL.